This T cell receptor (beta chain) was found in a study of blood T cell repertoires in COVID-19. In the study overall: Samples of COVID-19 (acute and convalescent) were obtained from the United States, Italy and Spain. In each case, the material was cDNA or gDNA derived from T cells, B-cell-depleted T cells, or PBMCs.

This clone was detected only once. Trimming removed 5 bases at V and 5 bases at J, with 15 bases between. Germline CDR1 MNHEY, CDR2 SMNVEV (reference sequence). This CDR3 is 14 amino acids long. TCRdb keeps only in-frame clones here, not all; method: immunoSEQ multiplex PCR. In the table there are about 140,000 clones, 87% of which are singletons. Donors were grouped by their self-reported clinical history. Recovery among Cohort 3 donors was established by two negative PCRs, clearance, or symptom resolution. Sequenced: PBMCs or T cells enriched from blood (not recorded which). This TCR derives from a man in his sixties who had recovered from COVID-19. The J gene is TRBJ2-5, the V gene TRBV27, with D perhaps matching TRBD2 (5 bases). In nucleotides, the CDR3 is TGTGCCAGCAGTGCACCTGGCAGGAGGGAGACCCAGTACTTC. It encodes CASSAPGRRETQYF.